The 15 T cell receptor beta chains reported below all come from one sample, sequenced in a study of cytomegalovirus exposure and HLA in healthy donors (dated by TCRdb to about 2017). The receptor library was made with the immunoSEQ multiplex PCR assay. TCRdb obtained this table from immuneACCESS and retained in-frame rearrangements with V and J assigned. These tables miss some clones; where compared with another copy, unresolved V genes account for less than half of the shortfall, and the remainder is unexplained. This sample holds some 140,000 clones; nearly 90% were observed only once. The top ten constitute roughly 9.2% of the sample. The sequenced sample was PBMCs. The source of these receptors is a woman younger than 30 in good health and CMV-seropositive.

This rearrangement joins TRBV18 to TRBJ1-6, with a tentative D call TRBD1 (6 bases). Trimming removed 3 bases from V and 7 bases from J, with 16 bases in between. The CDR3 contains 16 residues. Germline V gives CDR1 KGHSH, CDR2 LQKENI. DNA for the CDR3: TGTGCCAGCTCACCTTCTACAGGGTACTTAAATTCACCCCTCCACTTT. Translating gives CASSPSTGYLNSPLHF.

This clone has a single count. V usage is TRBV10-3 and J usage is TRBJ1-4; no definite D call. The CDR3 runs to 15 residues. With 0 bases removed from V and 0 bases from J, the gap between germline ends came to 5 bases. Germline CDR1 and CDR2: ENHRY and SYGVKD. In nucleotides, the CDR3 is TGTGCCATCAGTGAGTCGAGCGCAACTAATGAAAAACTGTTTTTT. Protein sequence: CAISESSATNEKLFF.

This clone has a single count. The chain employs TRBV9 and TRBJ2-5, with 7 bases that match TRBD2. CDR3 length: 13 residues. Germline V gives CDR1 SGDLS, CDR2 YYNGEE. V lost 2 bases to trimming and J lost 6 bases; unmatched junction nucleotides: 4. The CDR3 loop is CASSVGLEKTQYF. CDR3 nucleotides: TGTGCCAGCAGCGTTGGACTAGAAAAGACCCAGTACTTC.

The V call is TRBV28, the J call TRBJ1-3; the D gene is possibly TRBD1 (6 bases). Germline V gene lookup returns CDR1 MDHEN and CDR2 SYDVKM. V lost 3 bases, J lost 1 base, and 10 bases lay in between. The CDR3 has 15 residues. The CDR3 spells CASSFRGLSGNTIYF. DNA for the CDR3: TGTGCCAGCAGTTTCAGGGGCTTGTCTGGAAACACCATATATTTT.

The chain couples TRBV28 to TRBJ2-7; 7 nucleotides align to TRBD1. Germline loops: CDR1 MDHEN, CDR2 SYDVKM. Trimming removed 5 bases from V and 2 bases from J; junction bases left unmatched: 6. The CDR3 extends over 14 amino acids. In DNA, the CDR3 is TGTGCCAGCAGTAAGAGACAGGGAACCTACGAGCAGTACTTC. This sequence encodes CASSKRQGTYEQYF.

CDR3 in DNA: TGTGCCAGTAGTATCCAGGGGGCTAGATACGAGCAGTACTTC. Translating gives CASSIQGARYEQYF. The gene calls are TRBV19 and TRBJ2-7, with 8 bases identical to TRBD1. The CDR3 length is 14 residues. Germline loops: CDR1 LNHDA, CDR2 SQIVND (reference sequence). V dropped 3 bases and J dropped 4; count of bases not matched to a gene: 5.

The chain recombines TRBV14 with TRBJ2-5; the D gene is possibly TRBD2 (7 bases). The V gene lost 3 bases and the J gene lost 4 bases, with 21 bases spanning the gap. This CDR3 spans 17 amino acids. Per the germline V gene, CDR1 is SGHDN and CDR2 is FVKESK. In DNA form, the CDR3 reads TGTGCCAGCAGCCAGGTAAGGGGGGGGGCCCAAGGAGAGACCCAGTACTTC. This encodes CASSQVRGGAQGETQYF. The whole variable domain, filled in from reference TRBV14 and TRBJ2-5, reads EAGVTQFPSHSVIEKGQTVTLRCDPISGHDNLYWYRRVMGKEIKFLLHFVKESKQDESGMPNNRFLAERTGGTYSTLKVQPAELEDSGVYFCASSQVRGGAQGETQYFGPGTRLLVL.

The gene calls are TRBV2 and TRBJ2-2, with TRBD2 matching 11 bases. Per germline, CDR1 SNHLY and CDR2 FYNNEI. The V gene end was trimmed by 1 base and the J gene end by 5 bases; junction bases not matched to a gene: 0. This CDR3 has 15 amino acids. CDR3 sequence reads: CASSEGLAGTGELFF. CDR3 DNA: TGTGCCAGCAGTGAAGGACTAGCGGGGACCGGGGAGCTGTTTTTT.

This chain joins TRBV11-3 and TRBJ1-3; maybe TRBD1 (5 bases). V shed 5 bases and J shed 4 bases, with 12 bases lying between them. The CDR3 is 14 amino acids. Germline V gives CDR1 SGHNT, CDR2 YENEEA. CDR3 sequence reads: CASSLGASGNTIYF. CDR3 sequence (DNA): TGTGCCAGCAGCCTAGGGGCGTCGGGAAACACCATATATTTT.

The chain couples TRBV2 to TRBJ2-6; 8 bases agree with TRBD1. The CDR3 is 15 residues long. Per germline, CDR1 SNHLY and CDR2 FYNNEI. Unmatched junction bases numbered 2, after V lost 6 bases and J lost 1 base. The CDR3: CASSRQGSGANVLTF. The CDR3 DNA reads TGTGCCAGCAGCAGACAGGGGTCTGGGGCCAACGTCCTGACTTTC.

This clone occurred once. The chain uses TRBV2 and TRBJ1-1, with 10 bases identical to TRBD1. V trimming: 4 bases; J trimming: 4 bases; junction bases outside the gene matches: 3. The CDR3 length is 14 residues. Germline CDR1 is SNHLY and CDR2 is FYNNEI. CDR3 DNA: TGTGCCAGCAGTGGACAGGGGGCCATCACTGAAGCTTTCTTT. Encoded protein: CASSGQGAITEAFF.

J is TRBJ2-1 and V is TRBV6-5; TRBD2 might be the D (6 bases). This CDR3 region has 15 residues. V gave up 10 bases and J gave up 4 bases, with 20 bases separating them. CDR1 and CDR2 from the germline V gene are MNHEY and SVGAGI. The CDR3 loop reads CATFPSGAGYNEQFF. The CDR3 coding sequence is TGTGCCACCTTTCCCTCGGGAGCCGGTTACAATGAGCAGTTCTTC.

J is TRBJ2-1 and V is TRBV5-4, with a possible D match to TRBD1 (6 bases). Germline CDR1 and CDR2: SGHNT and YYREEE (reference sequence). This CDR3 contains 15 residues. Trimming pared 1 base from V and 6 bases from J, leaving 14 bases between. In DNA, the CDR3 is TGTGCCAGCAGCTTGTCTGGACAGACAATCAATGAGCAGTTCTTC. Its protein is CASSLSGQTINEQFF.

The CDR3 coding sequence is TGCAGTGCTACCCAGGGATACGAGCAGTACTTC. Translating it yields CSATQGYEQYF. The genes are TRBV20-1 and TRBJ2-7; D may be TRBD1 (5 bases). V was clipped by 4 bases and J by 4 bases, with 8 bases between them. Germline CDR1 reads DFQATT; CDR2 reads SNEGSKA (reference sequence). This CDR3 spans 11 amino acids.

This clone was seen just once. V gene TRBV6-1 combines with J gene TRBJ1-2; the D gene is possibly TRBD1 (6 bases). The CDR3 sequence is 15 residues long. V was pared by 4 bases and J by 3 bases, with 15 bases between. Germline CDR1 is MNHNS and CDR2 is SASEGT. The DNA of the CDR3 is TGTGCCAGCAGTGCTGGGGGCCGGGCTCACTATGGCTACACCTTC. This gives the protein CASSAGGRAHYGYTF.